This T cell receptor beta chain was identified during a study of read filtering for tumor transcriptome and immune sequencing. From roughly 390 ng of RNA, a library with molecular barcoded alpha/delta and beta/gamma adaptors was made. TCRdb passed the reads through MiXCR, listing each CDR3 protein once. The sample records fewer than 50,000 distinct CDR3 sequences, about an eighth being singletons. Germline V gene data show CDR1 as LNHDA and CDR2 as SQIVND (reference sequence). There are 14 residues in the CDR3. Trimming took 5 bases from V and 7 from J; bases not matched to a gene: 7. Ten or more counts support this clonotype.

This chain joins TRBV19 and TRBJ1-5; 8 nucleotides align to TRBD1. The sequence derives from a donor at least 40 years old with multiple myeloma. The sequencing sample was made of a population of CD138-negative cells sorted from bone marrow. In DNA form, the CDR3 reads TGTGCCAGTAGTCCCACGACAGGGGTCCAGCCCCAGCATTTT. This encodes CASSPTTGVQPQHF.